This T cell receptor beta chain was retrieved from a study of early T cells in non-severe SARS-CoV-2 infection. Across the whole study: Sequencing of bulk RNA from unsorted whole blood was done, without chain pairing.

General study points: The study's VDJdb matching favored anti-spike CD8 responses and missed private and CD4 specificities.

Germline CDR1 reads ENHRY; CDR2 reads SYGVKD. Trimming removed 3 bases at V and 1 base at J, with 21 bases between. There are 19 residues in the CDR3. The TCR library protocol attached unique molecular identifiers to the individual cDNA molecules. TCRdb redid the calling of the 5' RACE reads with MiXCR, one entry per CDR3 protein. The sample holds about 50,000 distinct CDR3 sequences, 7.5% to 10% seen once. In its sample, this clonotype was seen many times. Antigen unknown. The sequenced material came from whole blood. The TCR sequence derives from an adult who was a healthcare worker with PCR-confirmed SARS-CoV-2 infection or an uninfected control (not recorded which). The V call is TRBV10-3, the J call TRBJ2-2; D is uncertain. The CDR3 is CAISESIIKFGENTGELFF. CDR3 sequence (DNA): TGTGCCATCAGTGAATCAATTATTAAGTTTGGAGAGAACACCGGGGAGCTGTTTTTT.